One sample yielded the 9 T cell receptor beta chains listed below, sequenced in a study of cytomegalovirus exposure and HLA in healthy donors. PCR was performed using 60 Vbeta and 13 Jbeta primers. Produced via immunoSEQ multiplex PCR; TCRdb's table is partial and in-frame only. The profile covers some 150,000 clones, with over 60% appearing a single time and about 1.7% taken by the ten largest. The sequenced material came from PBMCs. The receptors were gathered from a female donor in good health and CMV-seropositive.

V gene TRBV30 combines with J gene TRBJ2-1; 7 positions match TRBD2. The germline CDR1 and CDR2 sequences are GTSNPN and SVGIG (reference sequence). The V gene end was trimmed by 0 bases and the J gene end by 4 bases; junction bases not matched to a gene: 6. The CDR3 has 15 residues. The CDR3 region has the DNA TGTGCCTGGAGTGTGGGCACTAGCGTTTACAATGAGCAGTTCTTC. Its protein product is CAWSVGTSVYNEQFF. Filled out from reference TRBV30 and TRBJ2-1, the complete variable domain reads SQTIHQWPATLVQPVGSPLSLECTVEGTSNPNLYWYRQAAGRGLQLLFYSVGIGQISSEVPQNLSASRPQDRQFILSSKKLLLSDSGFYLCAWSVGTSVYNEQFFGPGTRLTVL.

V and J are TRBV7-3 and TRBJ2-6; possibly TRBD1 for D (5 bases). The V and J ends lost 4 bases and 1 base respectively, with 8 bases between them. Germline assignment: CDR1 SGHTA and CDR2 FQGTGA. This CDR3 has 15 residues. CDR3 region: CASSSRTSGANVLTF. The CDR3 region has the DNA TGTGCCAGCAGCTCCAGGACATCTGGGGCCAACGTCCTGACTTTC.

This rearrangement joins TRBV4-1 to TRBJ2-1; 8 bases align to TRBD1. CDR3 length: 18 residues. The trim removed 5 bases at V and 7 bases at J, leaving 19 bases unmatched. Per the germline V gene, CDR1 is MGHRA and CDR2 is YSYEKL. Here the CDR3 reads CASSGQGIGLTGANEQFF. In nucleotides, the CDR3 is TGCGCCAGCAGCGGACAGGGTATAGGCCTAACGGGAGCTAATGAGCAGTTCTTC.

The gene calls are TRBV10-3 and TRBJ1-1, with 8 bases aligning to TRBD1. V gave up 0 bases and J gave up 0 bases; unmatched junction bases: 12. Germline assignment: CDR1 ENHRY and CDR2 SYGVKD. The CDR3 runs to 19 residues. CDR3 loop: CAISESTQRTGTMNTEAFF. The CDR3 DNA follows: TGTGCCATCAGTGAGTCTACCCAACGGACAGGGACTATGAACACTGAAGCTTTCTTT.

The V gene is TRBV7-3, the J gene TRBJ2-2; possible D gene TRBD2, 6 bases. Looked up from germline, CDR1 is SGHTA and CDR2 is FQGTGA. The CDR3 covers 14 residues. Trimming took 4 bases from V and 6 from J, leaving 12 bases between them. Here the CDR3 reads CASSSTSFAGELFF. In nucleotides, the CDR3 is TGTGCCAGCAGCTCGACTAGTTTTGCCGGGGAGCTGTTTTTT. The whole variable domain, filled in from reference TRBV7-3 and TRBJ2-2, reads GAGVSQTPSNKVTEKGKYVELRCDPISGHTALYWYRQSLGQGPEFLIYFQGTGAADDSGLPNDRFFAVRPEGSVSTLKIQRTERGDSAVYLCASSSTSFAGELFFGEGSRLTVL.

Comments on this clone: Other DNA sequences in the same sample also yield this CDR3. This chain joins TRBV21-1 and TRBJ2-2; TRBD2 is taken as the D call from the table, unchecked against the DNA. TRBV21-1 has pseudogene status. CDR3 length: 17 residues. CDR3 sequence reads: CASRLPWENANTGELFF. In DNA form, the CDR3 reads TGTGCCAGCAGACTACCATGGGAGAACGCGAACACCGGGGAACTGTTTTTT.

The chain couples TRBV23-1 to TRBJ2-7; TRBD1 agrees at 9 bases. TRBV23-1 counts as an open reading frame of uncertain function. This CDR3 region has 15 residues. The V segment lost 5 bases and the J segment 0 bases; nucleotides outside the gene matches: 5. DNA of the CDR3: TGCGCCAGCAGTGCCCAGGGACAGGGCTCCTACGAGCAGTACTTC. This encodes CASSAQGQGSYEQYF.

The genes are TRBV4-1 and TRBJ1-2; 8 positions match TRBD1. The germline V gene has CDR1 MGHRA and CDR2 YSYEKL. Trimming removed 2 bases from V and 4 bases from J; junction bases left unmatched: 6. CDR3 length equals 15 residues. CDR3 bases: TGCGCCAGCAGCCAAATGACAGGGGAAGGCTATGGCTACACCTTC. Protein sequence: CASSQMTGEGYGYTF.

Here the CDR3 reads CASSLGVAGGDTQYF. Written as DNA, the CDR3 is TGTGCCAGCAGCTTAGGGGTCGCGGGAGGTGATACGCAGTATTTT. The chain has TRBV7-2 and TRBJ2-3; 8 bases line up with TRBD2. Germline V CDR1 and CDR2: SGHTA, FQGNSA. V lost 1 base and J lost 6; bases outside the gene matches: 6. This CDR3 has 15 residues. The whole variable domain, filled in from reference TRBV7-2 and TRBJ2-3, reads GAGVSQSPSNKVTEKGKDVELRCDPISGHTALYWYRQSLGQGLEFLIYFQGNSAPDKSGLPSDRFSAERTGGSVSTLTIQRTQQEDSAVYLCASSLGVAGGDTQYFGPGTRLTVL.